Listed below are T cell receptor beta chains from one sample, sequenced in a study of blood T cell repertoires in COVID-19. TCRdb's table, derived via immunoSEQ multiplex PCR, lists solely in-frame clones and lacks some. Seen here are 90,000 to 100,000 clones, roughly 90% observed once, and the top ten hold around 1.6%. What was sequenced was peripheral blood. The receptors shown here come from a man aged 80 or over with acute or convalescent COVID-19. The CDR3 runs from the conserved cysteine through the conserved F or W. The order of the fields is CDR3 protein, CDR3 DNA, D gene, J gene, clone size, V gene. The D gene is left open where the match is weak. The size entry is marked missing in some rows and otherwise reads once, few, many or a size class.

CDR3 protein: CSASFSRNYGYTF
CDR3 DNA: TGCAGTGCTAGTTTCTCGAGAAACTATGGCTACACCTTC
D gene: NA
J gene: TRBJ1-2
clone size: NA
V gene: TRBV20-1

CDR3 protein: CASSLGTGGSGYTF
CDR3 DNA: TGCGCCAGCAGCTTGGGGACGGGCGGGAGTGGCTACACCTTC
D gene: NA
J gene: TRBJ1-2
clone size: NA
V gene: TRBV5-1

CDR3 protein: CASSPGRGTGDNSPLHF
CDR3 DNA: TGCGCCAGCAGCCCTGGTAGAGGAACAGGAGATAATTCACCCCTCCACTTT
D gene: NA
J gene: TRBJ1-6
clone size: NA
V gene: TRBV5-1

CDR3 protein: CASSQTSGRRETQYF
CDR3 DNA: TGTGCCAGCAGCCAGACTAGCGGGAGACGAGAGACCCAGTACTTC
D gene: TRBD2
J gene: TRBJ2-5
clone size: NA
V gene: TRBV6-5

CDR3 protein: CASRPPGLAGSSSYNEQFF
CDR3 DNA: TGTGCCAGCAGACCTCCGGGACTAGCGGGATCTAGCTCCTACAATGAGCAGTTCTTC
D gene: TRBD2
J gene: TRBJ2-1
clone size: many
V gene: TRBV28

CDR3 protein: CASSPGIEGYTF
CDR3 DNA: TGTGCCAGCTCCCCGGGTATTGAGGGCTACACCTTC
D gene: NA
J gene: TRBJ1-2
clone size: NA
V gene: TRBV18

CDR3 protein: CASSLGEAGVETQYF
CDR3 DNA: TGTGCCAGCAGCTTGGGGGAAGCGGGAGTGGAGACCCAGTACTTC
D gene: TRBD2
J gene: TRBJ2-5
clone size: few
V gene: TRBV5-8

CDR3 protein: CASSVQTSGLSGELFF
CDR3 DNA: TGTGCCAGCAGCGTCCAGACTAGCGGGCTTTCCGGGGAGCTGTTTTTT
D gene: TRBD2
J gene: TRBJ2-2
clone size: once
V gene: TRBV9

CDR3 protein: CASTLTGSSYEQYF
CDR3 DNA: TGTGCCAGCACCCTAACAGGGAGCTCCTACGAGCAGTACTTC
D gene: NA
J gene: TRBJ2-7
clone size: NA
V gene: TRBV7-9

CDR3 protein: CASSYPSMERTEAFF
CDR3 DNA: TGTGCCAGCAGTTACCCGAGTATGGAGAGGACTGAAGCTTTCTTT
D gene: NA
J gene: TRBJ1-1
clone size: NA
V gene: TRBV6-5

CDR3 protein: CASSSPRTLIHMNTEAFF
CDR3 DNA: TGTGCCAGCAGTTCCCCCCGGACTCTAATCCACATGAACACTGAAGCTTTCTTT
D gene: NA
J gene: TRBJ1-1
clone size: NA
V gene: TRBV6-2/TRBV6-3

CDR3 protein: CASSPEQNQPQHF
CDR3 DNA: TGTGCCAGCTCACCCGAACAAAATCAGCCCCAGCATTTT
D gene: NA
J gene: TRBJ1-5
clone size: NA
V gene: TRBV18

CDR3 protein: CASSQLAGSYNEQFF
CDR3 DNA: TGCGCCAGCAGCCAACTAGCGGGGTCATACAATGAGCAGTTCTTC
D gene: TRBD2
J gene: TRBJ2-1
clone size: NA
V gene: TRBV4-1

CDR3 protein: CASSQWDRENYEQYF
CDR3 DNA: TGTGCCAGCAGCCAGTGGGACAGGGAAAACTACGAGCAGTACTTC
D gene: TRBD1
J gene: TRBJ2-7
clone size: NA
V gene: TRBV11-3

CDR3 protein: CASSNRDRDNTEAFF
CDR3 DNA: TGTGCCAGCAGCAACCGGGACAGGGACAACACTGAAGCTTTCTTT
D gene: NA
J gene: TRBJ1-1
clone size: NA
V gene: TRBV21-1

CDR3 protein: CASSRGPTYEQYF
CDR3 DNA: TGTGCCAGCAGCCGAGGGCCCACCTACGAGCAGTACTTC
D gene: NA
J gene: TRBJ2-7
clone size: NA
V gene: TRBV12-3/TRBV12-4

CDR3 protein: CASSSTGQTGELFF
CDR3 DNA: TGCGCCAGCAGCTCGACGGGACAGACCGGGGAGCTGTTTTTT
D gene: TRBD1
J gene: TRBJ2-2
clone size: once
V gene: TRBV5-1

CDR3 protein: CASSPGTGEGQPQHF
CDR3 DNA: TGTGCCAGCAGCCCCGGGACAGGGGAGGGCCAGCCCCAGCATTTT
D gene: TRBD1
J gene: TRBJ1-5
clone size: NA
V gene: TRBV9

CDR3 protein: CASSSGNQPQHF
CDR3 DNA: TGTGCCAGCAGTTCGGGAAATCAGCCCCAGCATTTT
D gene: NA
J gene: TRBJ1-5
clone size: NA
V gene: TRBV28

CDR3 protein: CASSVEGQGFYGYTF
CDR3 DNA: TGTGCCAGCAGCGTAGAGGGGCAGGGGTTCTATGGCTACACCTTC
D gene: NA
J gene: TRBJ1-2
clone size: NA
V gene: TRBV9

CDR3 protein: CSVKEVGSLEGGYTF
CDR3 DNA: TGCAGCGTAAAAGAGGTCGGGAGCCTGGAGGGTGGCTACACCTTC
D gene: NA
J gene: TRBJ1-2
clone size: NA
V gene: TRBV29-1

CDR3 protein: CASSLVGTGGNTIYF
CDR3 DNA: TGTGCCAGCAGCCTAGTCGGGACAGGAGGAAACACCATATATTTT
D gene: TRBD1
J gene: TRBJ1-3
clone size: NA
V gene: TRBV11-2

CDR3 protein: CASSPGQFHTEAFF
CDR3 DNA: TGTGCCAGCAGCCCTGGACAGTTCCACACTGAAGCTTTCTTT
D gene: NA
J gene: TRBJ1-1
clone size: NA
V gene: TRBV7-2

CDR3 protein: CASSQDGLAGETQYF
CDR3 DNA: TGCGCCAGCAGCCAAGATGGACTAGCGGGAGAGACCCAGTACTTC
D gene: TRBD2
J gene: TRBJ2-5
clone size: NA
V gene: TRBV4-3

CDR3 protein: CASSLIGDGVQLFF
CDR3 DNA: TGTGCCAGCAGCTTAATCGGGGATGGGGTCCAGCTGTTTTTT
D gene: NA
J gene: TRBJ2-2
clone size: NA
V gene: TRBV7-2

CDR3 protein: CASSQGAGAGTTEAFF
CDR3 DNA: TGCGCCAGCAGCCAAGGGGCGGGGGCCGGGACCACTGAAGCTTTCTTT
D gene: NA
J gene: TRBJ1-1
clone size: few
V gene: TRBV4-3

CDR3 protein: CASSEDRAGYGYTF
CDR3 DNA: TGTGCCAGTAGTGAAGACAGGGCTGGCTATGGCTACACCTTC
D gene: TRBD1
J gene: TRBJ1-2
clone size: once
V gene: TRBV19

CDR3 protein: CASSMRDRDYGYTF
CDR3 DNA: TGTGCCAGTAGTATGCGGGACCGCGACTATGGCTACACCTTC
D gene: NA
J gene: TRBJ1-2
clone size: once
V gene: TRBV19

CDR3 protein: CASSIADRRGGYTF
CDR3 DNA: TGTGCCAGTAGTATAGCCGATCGGAGGGGTGGCTACACCTTC
D gene: NA
J gene: TRBJ1-2
clone size: NA
V gene: TRBV19

CDR3 protein: CASSFLKAGTETQYF
CDR3 DNA: TGTGCCAGCAGCTTCCTAAAAGCGGGAACGGAGACCCAGTACTTC
D gene: TRBD2
J gene: TRBJ2-5
clone size: once
V gene: TRBV7-2

CDR3 protein: CASSLNGANEQFF
CDR3 DNA: TGTGCCAGCAGCTTAAATGGGGCCAATGAGCAGTTCTTC
D gene: NA
J gene: TRBJ2-1
clone size: NA
V gene: TRBV11-3

CDR3 protein: CASSETLDEVF
CDR3 DNA: TGTGCCAGCAGTGAAACGCTGGATGAGGTCTTC
D gene: NA
J gene: TRBJ2-1
clone size: few
V gene: TRBV2

CDR3 protein: CASSSRGQINQPQHF
CDR3 DNA: TGTGCCAGCAGTTCTCGGGGACAGATCAATCAGCCCCAGCATTTT
D gene: TRBD1
J gene: TRBJ1-5
clone size: NA
V gene: TRBV6-5

CDR3 protein: CASSQPRVRELQYF
CDR3 DNA: TGCGCCAGCAGCCAACCGAGGGTTAGGGAGCTGCAGTATTTT
D gene: NA
J gene: TRBJ2-3
clone size: few
V gene: TRBV4-1

CDR3 protein: CSVAWTGVDTQYF
CDR3 DNA: TGCAGCGTTGCTTGGACAGGGGTAGATACGCAGTATTTT
D gene: TRBD1
J gene: TRBJ2-3
clone size: once
V gene: TRBV29-1

CDR3 protein: CASSLAGGDLNSYEQYF
CDR3 DNA: TGCGCCAGCAGCTTGGCCGGGGGGGACTTGAACTCCTACGAGCAGTACTTC
D gene: TRBD2
J gene: TRBJ2-7
clone size: NA
V gene: TRBV5-1

CDR3 protein: CASSLGQGINSPLHF
CDR3 DNA: TGTGCCAGCAGCTTAGGGCAGGGTATTAATTCACCCCTCCACTTT
D gene: NA
J gene: TRBJ1-6
clone size: NA
V gene: TRBV5-6

CDR3 protein: CASQVANSYNEQFF
CDR3 DNA: TGTGCCAGTCAAGTGGCAAACTCCTACAATGAGCAGTTCTTC
D gene: NA
J gene: TRBJ2-1
clone size: once
V gene: TRBV19

CDR3 protein: CASSWGLALNTGELFF
CDR3 DNA: TGTGCCAGCAGCTGGGGACTAGCGCTGAACACCGGGGAGCTGTTTTTT
D gene: TRBD2
J gene: TRBJ2-2
clone size: NA
V gene: TRBV7-2

CDR3 protein: CASARQDAYEQYF
CDR3 DNA: TGTGCCAGCGCCCGACAGGACGCCTACGAGCAGTACTTC
D gene: NA
J gene: TRBJ2-7
clone size: NA
V gene: TRBV12-3/TRBV12-4

CDR3 protein: CASSPGTDREKLFF
CDR3 DNA: TGTGCCAGCAGCCCCGGGACAGATCGTGAAAAACTGTTTTTT
D gene: TRBD1
J gene: TRBJ1-4
clone size: NA
V gene: TRBV7-9

CDR3 protein: CASSTGQLNTGELFF
CDR3 DNA: TGCGCCAGCAGCACCGGACAGCTGAACACCGGGGAGCTGTTTTTT
D gene: NA
J gene: TRBJ2-2
clone size: NA
V gene: TRBV5-1

CDR3 protein: CSVDGGRNSYEQYF
CDR3 DNA: TGCAGCGTTGACGGGGGACGGAACTCCTACGAGCAGTACTTC
D gene: NA
J gene: TRBJ2-7
clone size: NA
V gene: TRBV29-1

CDR3 protein: CASSLGISRNTEAFF
CDR3 DNA: TGTGCCAGCAGCCTCGGGATCAGCAGGAACACTGAAGCTTTCTTT
D gene: NA
J gene: TRBJ1-1
clone size: NA
V gene: TRBV11-2

CDR3 protein: CASSQGLADEQFF
CDR3 DNA: TGCGCCAGCAGCCAGGGACTAGCCGATGAGCAGTTCTTC
D gene: TRBD2
J gene: TRBJ2-1
clone size: NA
V gene: TRBV5-1